A single sample gave rise to the 27 T cell receptor beta chains below, sequenced in a study of shared clonotypes between healthy human individuals. Profiling relied on immunoSEQ multiplex PCR, and the TCRdb table lists in-frame clones only, not all of them. The table includes roughly 1,800,000 clones, about 95% detected once. CD45RO-negative, CCR7-selected cells formed the naive CD8 fraction, which excluded terminally differentiated effector memory CD45RA+ cells. Material: naive CD8+ T cells sorted from blood. Receptors were obtained from a man between 18 and 29 years old in good health.

CDR3 amino acids: CASSVASGGPPDYEQYF. The CDR3, as DNA: TGTGCCAGCAGCGTAGCGAGCGGGGGGCCCCCGGACTACGAGCAGTACTTC. The V call is TRBV9, the J call TRBJ2-7; 9 bases are shared with TRBD2. V shed 0 bases, J shed 3 bases, and the junction held 10 bases outside the gene matches. The CDR3 covers 17 residues. Per germline, CDR1 SGDLS and CDR2 YYNGEE. Looking up the rest from reference TRBV9 and TRBJ2-7 gives the full variable domain: DSGVTQTPKHLITATGQRVTLRCSPRSGDLSVYWYQQSLDQGLQFLIQYYNGEERAKGNILERFSAQQFPDLHSELNLSSLELGDSALYFCASSVASGGPPDYEQYFGPGTRLTVT.

The rearrangement joins TRBV9 to TRBJ2-5; D gene ambiguous. Trimming removed 3 bases from V and 2 bases from J, with 11 bases in between. The CDR3 sequence is 14 residues long. Per germline, CDR1 SGDLS and CDR2 YYNGEE. DNA for the CDR3: TGTGCCAGCAGCGAGTGGGGTGGACAAGAGACCCAGTACTTC. This sequence encodes CASSEWGGQETQYF.

This clone has only one observation. The chain couples TRBV7-9 to TRBJ2-7; D perhaps matches TRBD2 (6 bases). The CDR3 has 13 residues. V dropped 1 base and J dropped 4 bases, with 8 bases sitting between them. Germline V gene lookup returns CDR1 SEHNR and CDR2 FQNEAQ (reference sequence). The CDR3 bases are TGTGCCAGCAGCTTAGTAGCGGAATACGAGCAGTACTTC. Its protein product is CASSLVAEYEQYF.

J is TRBJ1-1 and V is TRBV5-4, with D hard to call. The germline CDR1 and CDR2 sequences are SGHNT and YYREEE (reference sequence). Trimming took off 3 bases at V and 3 bases at J, with 3 bases between the two ends. The CDR3 has 11 residues. The CDR3 loop reads CASSSDTEAFF. The CDR3 nucleotides are TGTGCCAGCAGCTCGGACACTGAAGCTTTCTTT.

J is TRBJ1-1 and V is TRBV5-8; D uncertain. The V gene's germline CDR1 is SGHTS and CDR2 YDEGEE. The V and J ends lost 0 bases and 8 bases respectively, with 11 bases between them. The CDR3 loop spans 13 amino acids. The CDR3 DNA sequence: TGTGCCAGCAGCTTGGCCCCCGGTTTAGAAGCTTTCTTT. Translated, it gives CASSLAPGLEAFF. Filled out from reference TRBV5-8 and TRBJ1-1, the complete variable domain reads EAGVTQSPTHLIKTRGQQATLRCSPISGHTSVYWYQQALGLGLQFLLWYDEGEERNRGNFPPRFSGRQFPNYSSELNVNALELEDSALYLCASSLAPGLEAFFGQGTRLTVV.

CDR3 bases: TGTGCCAGCAGATATTTAGCGGGAGCTCATCCTAATGAGCAGTTCTTC. The encoded protein is CASRYLAGAHPNEQFF. J is TRBJ2-1 and V is TRBV27, with TRBD2 matching 9 bases. The germline V gene encodes CDR1 MNHEY and CDR2 SMNVEV (reference sequence). This CDR3 is built from 16 residues. Trimming removed 6 bases from V and 7 bases from J; junction bases left unmatched: 13.

The chain uses TRBV7-8 and TRBJ2-7; the match to TRBD2 covers 7 bases. The germline gives CDR1 SGHVS, CDR2 FQNEAQ. Trimming at V came to 2 bases and at J to 5 bases, leaving 21 bases not matched to a gene. CDR3 length: 19 amino acids. The CDR3 nucleotides are TGTGCCAGCAGCTTAAGGTTGGCGGGAGCCGAGAAGGGAGGTGACGAGCAGTACTTC. It yields the protein CASSLRLAGAEKGGDEQYF.

In its sample, this clone was seen once. This chain links TRBV7-9 with TRBJ2-1; 10 positions agree with TRBD2. With 1 base clipped from V and 12 bases from J, the junction kept 9 bases outside the gene matches. Germline V gene sequence: CDR1 SEHNR, CDR2 FQNEAQ (reference sequence). The length of the CDR3 is 15 residues. For the CDR3, the DNA is TGTGCCAGCAGCTTAGAACCGGGACTAGCGACTGCGCAGTTCTTC. Amino acid sequence: CASSLEPGLATAQFF.

This CDR3 reads CAIPRNRGGNYGYTF. In DNA, the CDR3 is TGTGCCATCCCAAGGAACAGGGGGGGGAACTATGGCTACACCTTC. The rearrangement uses TRBV10-3 and TRBJ1-2; 8 bases match TRBD1. This CDR3 comprises 15 residues. CDR1 is ENHRY, CDR2 SYGVKD, per germline. V lost 8 bases and J lost 2; bases outside the gene matches: 10.

V is TRBV25-1 and J is TRBJ1-3, with D maybe TRBD1 (5 bases). Trimming took off 6 bases at V and 15 bases at J, with 15 bases between the two ends. The CDR3 is 11 residues long. Germline V lookup: CDR1 MGHDK, CDR2 SYGVNS. The CDR3 loop is CASSEGFQKYF. The CDR3 bases are TGTGCCAGCAGCGAGGGGTTTCAGAAATATTTT.

The chain couples TRBV19 to TRBJ1-2, with 12 positions matching TRBD1. The CDR3 is made up of 15 amino acids. V shed 5 bases and J 4 bases; nucleotides not matched to a gene: 5. Germline lookup yields CDR1 LNHDA and CDR2 SQIVND (reference sequence). The CDR3 DNA is TGTGCCAGTAGTGAACCGGGACAGGGGGCCTATGGCTACACCTTC. It is translated as CASSEPGQGAYGYTF. Drawing the rest from reference TRBV19 and TRBJ1-2, the complete variable domain is DGGITQSPKYLFRKEGQNVTLSCEQNLNHDAMYWYRQDPGQGLRLIYYSQIVNDFQKGDIAEGYSVSREKKESFPLTVTSAQKNPTAFYLCASSEPGQGAYGYTFGSGTRLTVV.

This clone was counted once. V usage is TRBV10-1 and J usage is TRBJ2-3; D call uncertain. Per the germline V gene, CDR1 is WNHNN and CDR2 is SYGVQD (reference sequence). V was cut by 2 bases and J by 6 bases, with 12 bases left in between. The CDR3 loop spans 14 amino acids. The CDR3 reads CASSEGFQLDTQYF. The CDR3 bases are TGCGCCAGCAGTGAGGGATTCCAGCTGGATACGCAGTATTTT.

The V call is TRBV10-2, the J call TRBJ1-4, with TRBD1 matching 7 bases. Per the germline V gene, CDR1 is WSHSY and CDR2 is SAAADI. The CDR3 covers 14 residues. V was pared by 5 bases and J by 4 bases, with 4 bases of the junction left unmatched. The CDR3 DNA is TGCGCCAGCAGTCAGACAGGGATTAATGAAAAACTGTTTTTT. Protein sequence: CASSQTGINEKLFF.

The gene calls are TRBV13 and TRBJ2-5, with 7 bases aligning to TRBD2. This CDR3 region has 15 residues. The V gene's germline CDR1 is PRHDT and CDR2 FYEKMQ (reference sequence). After removal of 1 base from V and 3 bases from J, the junction contained 5 bases not matched to a gene. The CDR3 spells CASSLAWGGEETQYF. In nucleotides, the CDR3 is TGTGCCAGCAGCTTAGCTTGGGGAGGGGAAGAGACCCAGTACTTC. Full variable domain (outside the CDR3, taken from reference TRBV13 and TRBJ2-5): AAGVIQSPRHLIKEKRETATLKCYPIPRHDTVYWYQQGPGQDPQFLISFYEKMQSDKGSIPDRFSAQQFSDYHSELNMSSLELGDSALYFCASSLAWGGEETQYFGPGTRLLVL.

The chain has TRBV29-1 and TRBJ2-1; D perhaps matches TRBD2 (6 bases). V lost 7 bases, J lost 4 bases, and 14 bases lay in between. Per the germline V gene, CDR1 is SQVTM and CDR2 is ANQGSEA. The CDR3 runs 13 residues. The CDR3 region is CSGRGTGYNEQFF. CDR3 nucleotides: TGCAGCGGCCGTGGGACTGGGTACAATGAGCAGTTCTTC.

The rearrangement joins TRBV7-2 to TRBJ1-6; no firm D call. The V end lost 6 bases, the J end lost 7 bases, and 16 bases lay between the germline ends. The CDR3 runs to 15 residues. The germline gives CDR1 SGHTA, CDR2 FQGNSA. The DNA of the CDR3 is TGTGCCAGCAGTTTTCATGCAGCATCCAATTCACCCCTCCACTTT. Protein sequence: CASSFHAASNSPLHF.

The rearrangement uses TRBV5-6 and TRBJ2-7; 11 bases map to TRBD2. Per the germline V gene, CDR1 is SGHDT and CDR2 is YYEEEE. V was clipped by 2 bases and J by 2 bases; unmatched bases: 12. The CDR3 has 18 residues. This chain's CDR3 is CASSFSLSLAGAPYEQYF. CDR3 DNA: TGTGCCAGCAGCTTTTCCCTGTCACTAGCGGGGGCCCCCTACGAGCAGTACTTC. Full variable domain (outside the CDR3, taken from reference TRBV5-6 and TRBJ2-7): DAGVTQSPTHLIKTRGQQVTLRCSPKSGHDTVSWYQQALGQGPQFIFQYYEEEERQRGNFPDRFSGHQFPNYSSELNVNALLLGDSALYLCASSFSLSLAGAPYEQYFGPGTRLTVT.

This chain uses TRBV5-1 with TRBJ2-1; D not certain. CDR1 is SGHRS, CDR2 YFSETQ, per germline. V was cut by 3 bases and J by 8 bases, with 12 bases left in between. CDR3 length: 13 residues. The CDR3 region is CASSSETRYEQFF. The DNA for the CDR3 is TGCGCCAGCAGCTCTGAGACTCGGTATGAGCAGTTCTTC.

The rearrangement links TRBV4-1 to TRBJ2-7; maybe TRBD1 (6 bases). The CDR3 length is 15 residues. Trimming removed 0 bases at V and 3 bases at J, with 12 bases between. Germline CDR1 reads MGHRA; CDR2 reads YSYEKL. This CDR3 reads CASSQEAGTHYEQYF. The CDR3, as DNA: TGCGCCAGCAGCCAAGAAGCCGGGACACACTACGAGCAGTACTTC.

This chain joins TRBV27 and TRBJ2-3; no clear D gene. This CDR3 contains 14 residues. Germline CDR1 MNHEY, CDR2 SMNVEV (reference sequence). The V end was cut by 4 bases, the J end by 1 base, with 9 bases between. CDR3 nucleotide sequence: TGTGCCAGCAGTTCAGGAGTAGGCACAGATACGCAGTATTTT. Protein: CASSSGVGTDTQYF.

As concerns this clone: Other DNA sequences within the sample encode an identical CDR3. The rearrangement links TRBV6-5 to TRBJ2-6, with TRBD1 as a possible D gene (5 bases). The CDR3 spans 15 residues. Germline CDR1 reads MNHEY; CDR2 reads SVGAGI. Trimming left V 2 bases short and J 0 bases short, with 5 bases between. CDR3 protein: CASSYRGSGANVLTF. The CDR3 DNA reads TGTGCCAGCAGTTACAGGGGCTCTGGGGCCAACGTCCTGACTTTC.

This chain uses TRBV4-1 with TRBJ1-1; D ambiguous. Germline CDR1 MGHRA, CDR2 YSYEKL. The CDR3 is made up of 15 amino acids. Trimming took off 0 bases at V and 3 bases at J, with 11 bases between the two ends. CDR3 DNA: TGCGCCAGCAGCCAAGATCCGGCGGGATACACTGAAGCTTTCTTT. It translates to CASSQDPAGYTEAFF.

This sequence joins TRBV6-5 and TRBJ2-3, with 11 positions matching TRBD2. V was pared by 4 bases and J by 2 bases, with 5 bases of the junction left unmatched. Germline V lookup: CDR1 MNHEY, CDR2 SVGAGI. The CDR3 is made up of 16 amino acids. The CDR3 protein is CASSWGLAAPTDTQYF. The DNA of the CDR3 is TGTGCCAGCAGTTGGGGACTAGCGGCCCCCACAGATACGCAGTATTTT.

V and J are TRBV6-5 and TRBJ1-1; TRBD1 matches at 8 bases. Unmatched junction bases numbered 10, after V lost 9 bases and J lost 4 bases. The CDR3 is 14 amino acids. Germline V lookup: CDR1 MNHEY, CDR2 SVGAGI. The CDR3 loop reads CASQAGGESTEAFF. The CDR3 nucleotides are TGTGCCAGTCAAGCAGGGGGCGAGTCCACTGAAGCTTTCTTT.

V gene TRBV10-2 combines with J gene TRBJ2-7; maybe TRBD1 (6 bases). The CDR3 has 12 residues. Trimming left V 9 bases short and J 6 bases short, with 15 bases between. The germline V gene has CDR1 WSHSY and CDR2 SAAADI. The CDR3 sequence: CASTAGVSEQYF. DNA of the CDR3: TGCGCCAGTACGGCAGGGGTGAGCGAGCAGTACTTC.

The chain combines TRBV2 with TRBJ1-3; tentative D call: TRBD1 (5 bases). Germline V gene sequence: CDR1 SNHLY, CDR2 FYNNEI. V was clipped by 10 bases and J by 0 bases, with 19 bases between them. CDR3 size: 16 residues. The CDR3 DNA follows: TGTGCCATAATAAGAACAGGAGCCGACTCTGGAAACACCATATATTTT. This gives the protein CAIIRTGADSGNTIYF.

This chain joins TRBV10-3 and TRBJ1-1, with D uncertain. V gave up 3 bases and J gave up 7 bases, with 15 bases separating them. CDR1 and CDR2 from the germline V gene are ENHRY and SYGVKD. The CDR3 loop spans 14 amino acids. The CDR3 is CAISEPGNGDEAFF. CDR3 DNA: TGTGCCATCAGTGAACCGGGGAATGGTGATGAAGCTTTCTTT.